This T cell receptor beta chain was retrieved from a study of cytomegalovirus exposure and HLA in healthy donors. This CDR3 is 14 amino acids long. The germline gives CDR1 MGHRA, CDR2 YSYEKL. V gave up 2 bases and J gave up 1 base, with 8 bases separating them. With 60 Vbeta and 13 Jbeta primers, the PCR was carried out. Repertoires were generated with immunoSEQ multiplex PCR, while TCRdb's copy carries only in-frame clones and drops some. Of under 200,000 clones listed, around 79% are singletons. Note on this clone: The missing conserved phenylalanine or tryptophan at the end of this CDR3 makes a read error likely.

Sequenced input: PBMCs. The receptor was derived from a woman aged 30 to 39 in good health and CMV-seropositive. This chain joins TRBV4-1 and TRBJ1-2; D is possibly TRBD1 (6 bases). The CDR3 reads CASSQRTVNYGYTL. The DNA for the CDR3 is TGCGCCAGCAGCCAAAGGACAGTTAACTATGGCTACACCTTA.